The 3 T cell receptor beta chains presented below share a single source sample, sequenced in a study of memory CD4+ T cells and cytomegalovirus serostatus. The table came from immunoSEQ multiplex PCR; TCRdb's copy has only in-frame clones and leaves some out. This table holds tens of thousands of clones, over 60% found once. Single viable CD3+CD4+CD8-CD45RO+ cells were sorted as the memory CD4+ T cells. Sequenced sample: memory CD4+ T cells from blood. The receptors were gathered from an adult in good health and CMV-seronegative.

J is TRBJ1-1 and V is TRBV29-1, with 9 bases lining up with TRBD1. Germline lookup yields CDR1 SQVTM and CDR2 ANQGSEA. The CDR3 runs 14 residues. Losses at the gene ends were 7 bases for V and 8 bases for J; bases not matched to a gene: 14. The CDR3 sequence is CSASGTGTQLEAFF. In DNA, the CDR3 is TGCAGCGCCTCCGGGACAGGGACCCAACTCGAAGCTTTCTTT.

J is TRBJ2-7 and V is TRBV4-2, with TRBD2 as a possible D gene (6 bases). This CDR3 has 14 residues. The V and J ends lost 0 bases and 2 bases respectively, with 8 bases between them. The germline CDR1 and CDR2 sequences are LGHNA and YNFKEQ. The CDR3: CASSQERLAYEQYF. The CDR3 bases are TGTGCCAGCAGCCAAGAAAGACTAGCCTACGAGCAGTACTTC.

CDR3 in amino acids: CASNKGGREGLHEQYF. CDR3 DNA: TGCGCCAGCAACAAAGGGGGGCGGGAGGGCCTCCACGAGCAGTACTTC. The chain combines TRBV5-1 with TRBJ2-7; TRBD2 matches at 9 bases. The CDR3 is made up of 16 amino acids. Per germline, CDR1 SGHRS and CDR2 YFSETQ. The V segment lost 6 bases and the J segment 5 bases; nucleotides outside the gene matches: 15.